This T cell receptor (beta chain) was retrieved from a study of PD-L1 blockade in urothelial cancer. The wider study: A median about 150,000 T cells were found in blood samples.

This CDR3 has 18 residues. CDR1 is SGHDT and CDR2 is YYEEEE in the germline V gene. With 6 bases removed from V and 0 bases from J, the gap between germline ends came to 19 bases. Clones were read by immunoSEQ multiplex PCR, and TCRdb kept only the in-frame ones, dropping some. The sample shows some 57,000 clones, 75% to 90% of them seen only once. Documented time point: pretreatment peripheral blood. There were between 1 and 8 samples from each patient, taken pretreatment and on-treatment. The sequence was collected from a man between 50 and 59 years old with urothelial cancer. The rearrangement links TRBV5-6 to TRBJ2-6; D is uncertain. The starting material was PBMCs, obtained around atezolizumab (anti-PD-L1) treatment. CDR3 bases: TGTGCCAGCACCCTGGCGACACAGATTTACTCTGGGGCCAACGTCCTGACTTTC. Its protein is CASTLATQIYSGANVLTF. The entire variable domain, with the rest obtained from reference TRBV5-6 and TRBJ2-6, is as follows: DAGVTQSPTHLIKTRGQQVTLRCSPKSGHDTVSWYQQALGQGPQFIFQYYEEEERQRGNFPDRFSGHQFPNYSSELNVNALLLGDSALYLCASTLATQIYSGANVLTFGAGSRLTVL.